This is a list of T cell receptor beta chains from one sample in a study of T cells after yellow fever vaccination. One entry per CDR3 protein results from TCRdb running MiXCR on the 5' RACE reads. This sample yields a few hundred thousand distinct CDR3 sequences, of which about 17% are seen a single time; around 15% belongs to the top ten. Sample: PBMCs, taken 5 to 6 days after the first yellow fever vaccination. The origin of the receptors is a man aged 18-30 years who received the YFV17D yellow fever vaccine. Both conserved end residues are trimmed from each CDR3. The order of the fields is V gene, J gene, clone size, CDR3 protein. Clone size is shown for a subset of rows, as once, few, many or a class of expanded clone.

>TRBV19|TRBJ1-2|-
ASSPRGTAASTPYGYT
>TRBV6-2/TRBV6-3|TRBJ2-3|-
ASILQGTEAQY
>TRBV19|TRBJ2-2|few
ASSPSLAGGQTGELF
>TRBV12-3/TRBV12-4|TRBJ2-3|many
AAAGGLVKDTQY
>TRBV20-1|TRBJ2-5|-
SAQDQGAGKTQY
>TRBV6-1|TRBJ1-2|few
ASSTGGSGYGYT
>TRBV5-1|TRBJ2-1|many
ASSFGASGGNEQF
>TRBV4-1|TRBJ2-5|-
ASSQEWLEETQY
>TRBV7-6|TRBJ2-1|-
ASSLAAAGGYNEQF
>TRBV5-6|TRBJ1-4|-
ARSSTGYRAFDEKLF
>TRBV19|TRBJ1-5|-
ATLPRWGGNQPQH
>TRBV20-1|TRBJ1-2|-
TAPTGIGYGYT
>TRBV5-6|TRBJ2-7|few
ASSLGTINEQY
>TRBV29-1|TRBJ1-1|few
SVRGQVNTEAF
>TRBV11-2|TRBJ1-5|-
ASSLYQGGNQPQH
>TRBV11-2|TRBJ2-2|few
ASSSGVLNTGELF
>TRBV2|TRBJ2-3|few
ASSTETPLTDTQY
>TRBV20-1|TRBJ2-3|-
SARRGDTQY
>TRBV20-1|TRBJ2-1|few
SASGGAREQF
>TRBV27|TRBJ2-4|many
ASSSQGNIQY
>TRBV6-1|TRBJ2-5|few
ASTHSSGGQETQY
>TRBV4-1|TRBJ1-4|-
ASSQAAATNEKLF
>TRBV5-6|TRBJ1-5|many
ASSLERGVSNQPQH
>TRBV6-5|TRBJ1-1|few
ASSYTGADAEAF
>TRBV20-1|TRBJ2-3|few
SASDPTVYTDTQY
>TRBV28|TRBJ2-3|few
ASGPTAARKEY